This TCR beta chain was sequenced for a study of molecular identifiers for immune sequencing clone quantification. Looking at the study overall: In replicates, the authors split RNA from roughly 20,000 or 100,000 naive CD8 cells five ways and sequenced four.

Naive CD8 T cells were FACS-sorted by CD8+CD4-CCR7+CD45RA+ markers. Germline V gene data show CDR1 as MNHNS and CDR2 as SASEGT. This CDR3 region has 15 residues. Trimming took off 1 base at V and 1 base at J, with 11 bases between the two ends. This clonotype was counted only a few times. Previously described methods and listed TCR primers were used for bulk TCR libraries. TCRdb reanalysed the PCR reads using MiXCR and keeps one entry per CDR3 protein. The sample comprises hundreds of thousands of distinct CDR3 sequences, around 25% of which are singletons, and about 0.8% rests with the top ten. This receptor was taken from a human donor in good health. Some libraries in this study had Jurkat cell RNA spiked in. The sequencing input was naive CD8+ T cells from blood, with Jurkat cell RNA spiked in. Subset noted: FACS-sorted CD8+CD4-CCR7+CD45RA+ naive T cells. The gene calls are TRBV6-1 and TRBJ2-7; D not resolved. CDR3 region: CASSEGPGISYEQYF. Written as DNA, the CDR3 is TGTGCCAGCAGTGAAGGTCCAGGAATTTCCTACGAGCAGTACTTC.